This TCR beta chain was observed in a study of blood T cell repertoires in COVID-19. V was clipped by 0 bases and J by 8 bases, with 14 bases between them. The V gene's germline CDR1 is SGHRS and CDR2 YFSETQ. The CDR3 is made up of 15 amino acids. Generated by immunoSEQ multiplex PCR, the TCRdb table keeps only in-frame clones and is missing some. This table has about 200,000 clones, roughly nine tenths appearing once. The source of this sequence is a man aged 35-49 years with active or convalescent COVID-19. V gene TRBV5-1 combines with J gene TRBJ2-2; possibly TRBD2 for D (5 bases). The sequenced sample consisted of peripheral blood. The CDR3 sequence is CASSLEYRGTGELFF. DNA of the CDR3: TGCGCCAGCAGCTTGGAGTATCGGGGAACGGGGGAGCTGTTTTTT.